This T cell receptor (beta chain) was profiled in a study of CD4 T cells in relation to SARS-CoV-2 and coronaviruses. About the study: No peptide or an HIV-1 Nef peptide pool served as negative control. Study observations and caveats: Around 62% of donors had memory CD4+ clonotypes crossrecognizing SARS-CoV-2 and common cold coronavirus spike.

Sequencing used immunoSEQ multiplex PCR; TCRdb keeps in-frame clones, though not all of them. Of about 21,000 clones in the sample, 76% were seen once. CD4+ T cells from unexposed donors were obtained before the COVID-19 pandemic (2011-2018). Isolation of CD4+ T cells took place after about 9 days in culture. As to this clone: Its antigen remains unknown.

V lost 1 base, J lost 1 base, and 7 bases lay in between. Germline V CDR1 and CDR2: LGHNA, YNFKEQ. The CDR3 contains 14 residues. Input material: CD4+ T cells from PBMCs, cultured in vitro. The TCR originated in a human donor in good health. The chain is built from TRBV4-2 and TRBJ1-1; D gene uncertain. CDR3 DNA sequence: TGTGCCAGCAGCCAAGTTAGAGGGAACACTGAAGCTTTCTTT. As protein: CASSQVRGNTEAFF.